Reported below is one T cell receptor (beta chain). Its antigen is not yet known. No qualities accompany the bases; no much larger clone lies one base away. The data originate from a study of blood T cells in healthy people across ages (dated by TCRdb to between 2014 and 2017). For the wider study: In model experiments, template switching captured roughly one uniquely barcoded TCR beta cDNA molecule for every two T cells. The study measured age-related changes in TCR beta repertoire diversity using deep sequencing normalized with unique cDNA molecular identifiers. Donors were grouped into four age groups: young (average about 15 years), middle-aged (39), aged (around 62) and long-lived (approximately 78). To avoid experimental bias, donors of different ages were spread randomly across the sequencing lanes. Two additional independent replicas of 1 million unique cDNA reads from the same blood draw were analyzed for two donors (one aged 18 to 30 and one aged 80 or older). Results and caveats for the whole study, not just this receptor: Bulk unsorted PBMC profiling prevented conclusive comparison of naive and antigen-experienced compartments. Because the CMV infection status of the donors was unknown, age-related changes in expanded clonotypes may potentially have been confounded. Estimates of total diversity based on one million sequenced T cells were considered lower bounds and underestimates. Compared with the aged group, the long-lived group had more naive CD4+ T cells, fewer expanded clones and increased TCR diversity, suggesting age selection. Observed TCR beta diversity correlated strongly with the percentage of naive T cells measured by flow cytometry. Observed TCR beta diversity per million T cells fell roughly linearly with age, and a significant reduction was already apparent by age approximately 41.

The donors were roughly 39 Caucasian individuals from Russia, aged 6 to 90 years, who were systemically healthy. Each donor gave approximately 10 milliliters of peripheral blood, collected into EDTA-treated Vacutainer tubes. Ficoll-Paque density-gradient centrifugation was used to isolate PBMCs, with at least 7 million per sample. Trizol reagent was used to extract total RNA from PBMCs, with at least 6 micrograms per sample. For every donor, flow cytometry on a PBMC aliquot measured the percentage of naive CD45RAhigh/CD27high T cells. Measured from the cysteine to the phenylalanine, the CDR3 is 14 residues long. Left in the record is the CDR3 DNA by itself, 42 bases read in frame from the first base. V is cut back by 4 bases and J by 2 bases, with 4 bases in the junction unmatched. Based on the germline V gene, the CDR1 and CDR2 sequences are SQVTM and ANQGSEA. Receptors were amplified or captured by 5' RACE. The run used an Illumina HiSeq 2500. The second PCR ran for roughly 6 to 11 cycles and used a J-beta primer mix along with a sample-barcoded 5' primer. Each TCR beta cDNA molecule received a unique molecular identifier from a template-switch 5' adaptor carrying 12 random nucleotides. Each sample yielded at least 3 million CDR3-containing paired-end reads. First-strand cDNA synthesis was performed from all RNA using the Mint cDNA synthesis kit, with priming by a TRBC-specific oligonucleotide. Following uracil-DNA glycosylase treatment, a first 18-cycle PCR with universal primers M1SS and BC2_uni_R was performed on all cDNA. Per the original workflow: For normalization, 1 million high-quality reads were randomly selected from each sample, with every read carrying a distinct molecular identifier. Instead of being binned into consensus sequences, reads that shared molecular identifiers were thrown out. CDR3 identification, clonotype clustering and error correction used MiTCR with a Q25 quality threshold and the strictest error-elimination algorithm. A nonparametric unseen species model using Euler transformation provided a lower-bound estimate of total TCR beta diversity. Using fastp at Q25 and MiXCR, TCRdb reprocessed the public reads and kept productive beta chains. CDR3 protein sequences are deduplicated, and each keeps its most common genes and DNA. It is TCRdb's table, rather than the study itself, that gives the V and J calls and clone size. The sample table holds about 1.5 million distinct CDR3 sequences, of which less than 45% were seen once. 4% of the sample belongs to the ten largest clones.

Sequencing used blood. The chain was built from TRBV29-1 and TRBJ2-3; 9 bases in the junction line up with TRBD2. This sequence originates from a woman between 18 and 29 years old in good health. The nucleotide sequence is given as TGCAGCGTTGTGGTAGCGGGAGACACAGATACGCAGTATTTT. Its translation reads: CSVVVAGDTDTQYF.